A single sample gave rise to the 9 T cell receptor beta chains below, sequenced in a study of regulatory T cells in long-lasting Graves disease (dated by TCRdb to the early 2020s). Libraries were prepared through multiplex PCR. Sequencer: Illumina HiSeq 4000. TCR beta libraries were built with iRepertoire HTBI primers and Arm-PCR amplification of CDR3 regions. TCRdb itself trimmed the public reads at Q25 with fastp, ran MiXCR and retained productive beta chains. Under each unique CDR3 protein, matching rows form one entry showing the most common genes and DNA. The sample table lists approximately 460,000 distinct CDR3 sequences, about a sixth of them with a count of one. Approximately 11% of the sample belongs to the ten largest clones. The time point label, read with the paper, signifies: newly diagnosed GD, antithyroid drugs for less than 3 months. For both TCR sequencing and RNA sequencing, RNA was extracted from PBMCs using TRIzol.

This sample also appeared in a second study, on T cells in Graves' hyperthyroidism and ophthalmopathy.

Sequenced material: peripheral blood mononuclear cells (PBMCs), taken at new diagnosis, from a patient treated with antithyroid drugs. All receptors come from a woman in her twenties or thirties with Graves disease. Donor details come from another sample of the same person, matched by shared clones.

This clonotype was counted only a few times. The rearrangement links TRBV12-3 or TRBV12-4 to TRBJ1-6; no definite D call. V was pared by 1 base and J by 9 bases, with 10 bases between. This CDR3 contains 14 residues. This CDR3 is CASSLDSRRSPLHF. In DNA, the CDR3 is TGTGCCAGCAGTTTAGACAGCCGGCGTTCACCCCTCCACTTT.

This clonotype was recorded many times. The chain links TRBV28 to TRBJ2-1, with a possible D match to TRBD2 (6 bases). CDR1 is MDHEN and CDR2 is SYDVKM in the germline V gene. With 5 bases removed from V and 5 bases from J, the gap between germline ends came to 19 bases. The CDR3 loop spans 16 amino acids. CDR3 protein: CASSLRVGSGDNEQFF. In nucleotides, the CDR3 is TGTGCCAGCAGTCTCCGGGTGGGTAGCGGAGACAATGAGCAGTTCTTC.

This clonotype was seen repeatedly, ten times or more. The rearrangement links TRBV20-1 to TRBJ2-7, with 7 bases lining up with TRBD2. V lost 6 bases, J lost 0 bases, and 8 bases stayed unmatched. Germline CDR1 and CDR2: DFQATT and SNEGSKA (reference sequence). CDR3 length: 14 amino acids. CDR3 protein: CSAKTSASSYEQYF. The CDR3 DNA follows: TGCAGTGCAAAAACTAGCGCGAGCTCCTACGAGCAGTACTTC.

This clonotype showed up many times. The chain uses TRBV20-1 and TRBJ2-7; D is unclear. The CDR3 length is 10 residues. Germline-derived CDR1 and CDR2 are DFQATT and SNEGSKA (reference sequence). V was pared by 5 bases and J by 4 bases, with 6 bases between. The CDR3 region has the DNA TGCAGTGCTGAAAATTACGAGCAGTACTTC. It codes for CSAENYEQYF.

This clonotype turned up a few times. A much larger clone sits a single nucleotide away, making a read error possible. The chain is built from TRBV20-1 and TRBJ2-7, with D possibly matching TRBD2 (5 bases). CDR1 and CDR2 from the germline V gene are DFQATT and SNEGSKA (reference sequence). CDR3 length: 13 amino acids. With 0 bases removed from V and 12 bases from J, the gap between germline ends came to 18 bases. The CDR3 coding sequence is TGCAGTGCTAGAGAGACGGCCGGGGAGATGCTGTACTTC. Amino acids: CSARETAGEMLYF.

The V call is TRBV27, the J call TRBJ1-5; 10 bases line up with TRBD1. V was pared by 8 bases and J by 6 bases, with 1 base of the junction left unmatched. The CDR3 is 12 amino acids. Per the germline V gene, CDR1 is MNHEY and CDR2 is SMNVEV (reference sequence). CDR3 amino acids: CASGTGAQPQHF. As DNA, the CDR3 is TGTGCCAGCGGGACAGGGGCTCAGCCCCAGCATTTT.

This clonotype was seen ten or more times. The V and J genes are TRBV5-1 and TRBJ1-1, with 7 bases aligning to TRBD1. With V trimmed by 7 bases and J by 0 bases, 6 bases remained unmatched. This CDR3 has 14 amino acids. CDR1 and CDR2 from the germline V gene are SGHRS and YFSETQ. The CDR3 is CASRAGQMNTEAFF. The CDR3 nucleotides are TGCGCCAGCCGGGCGGGACAGATGAACACTGAAGCTTTCTTT.

This clonotype has just a few counts. V is TRBV5-6 and J is TRBJ1-5; D is undetermined. V was shortened by 0 bases and J by 2 bases, with 6 bases between the two germline ends. The CDR3 runs 14 residues. Germline CDR1 is SGHDT and CDR2 is YYEEEE. CDR3 sequence reads: CASSLVNGNQPQHF. The CDR3 DNA is TGTGCCAGCAGCTTGGTGAACGGCAATCAGCCCCAGCATTTT.

The V and J genes are TRBV27 and TRBJ1-2; 7 bases align to TRBD1. Trimming removed 5 bases from V and 6 bases from J; junction bases left unmatched: 6. This CDR3 has 13 residues. Germline lookup yields CDR1 MNHEY and CDR2 SMNVEV (reference sequence). CDR3 DNA sequence: TGTGCCAGCAGTCCCGGGACAGATCATGGCTACACCTTC. It encodes CASSPGTDHGYTF.